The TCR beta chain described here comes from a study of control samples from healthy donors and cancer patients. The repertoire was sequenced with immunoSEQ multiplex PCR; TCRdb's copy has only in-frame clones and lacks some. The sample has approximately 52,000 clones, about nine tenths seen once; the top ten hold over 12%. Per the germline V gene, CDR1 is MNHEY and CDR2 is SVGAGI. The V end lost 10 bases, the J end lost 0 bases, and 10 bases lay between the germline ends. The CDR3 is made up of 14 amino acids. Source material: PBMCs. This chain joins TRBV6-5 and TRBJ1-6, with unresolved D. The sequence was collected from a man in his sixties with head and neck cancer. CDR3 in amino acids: CATPPSSYNSPLHF. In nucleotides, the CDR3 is TGTGCCACCCCACCGAGCTCCTATAATTCACCCCTCCACTTT.